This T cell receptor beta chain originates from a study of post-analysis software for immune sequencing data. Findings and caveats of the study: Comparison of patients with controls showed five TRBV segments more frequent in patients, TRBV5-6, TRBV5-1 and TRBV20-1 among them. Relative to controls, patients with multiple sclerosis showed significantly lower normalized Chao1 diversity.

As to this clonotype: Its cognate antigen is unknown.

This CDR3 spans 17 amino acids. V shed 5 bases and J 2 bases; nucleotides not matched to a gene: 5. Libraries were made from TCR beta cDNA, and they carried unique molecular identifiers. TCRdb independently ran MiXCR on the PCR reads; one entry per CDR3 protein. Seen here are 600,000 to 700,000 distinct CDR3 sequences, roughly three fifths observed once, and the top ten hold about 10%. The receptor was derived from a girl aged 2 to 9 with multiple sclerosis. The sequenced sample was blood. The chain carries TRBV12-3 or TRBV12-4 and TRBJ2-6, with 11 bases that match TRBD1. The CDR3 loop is CASSRGQGAPGANVLTF. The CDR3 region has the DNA TGTGCCAGCAGTCGTGGACAGGGGGCGCCTGGGGCCAACGTCCTGACTTTC.